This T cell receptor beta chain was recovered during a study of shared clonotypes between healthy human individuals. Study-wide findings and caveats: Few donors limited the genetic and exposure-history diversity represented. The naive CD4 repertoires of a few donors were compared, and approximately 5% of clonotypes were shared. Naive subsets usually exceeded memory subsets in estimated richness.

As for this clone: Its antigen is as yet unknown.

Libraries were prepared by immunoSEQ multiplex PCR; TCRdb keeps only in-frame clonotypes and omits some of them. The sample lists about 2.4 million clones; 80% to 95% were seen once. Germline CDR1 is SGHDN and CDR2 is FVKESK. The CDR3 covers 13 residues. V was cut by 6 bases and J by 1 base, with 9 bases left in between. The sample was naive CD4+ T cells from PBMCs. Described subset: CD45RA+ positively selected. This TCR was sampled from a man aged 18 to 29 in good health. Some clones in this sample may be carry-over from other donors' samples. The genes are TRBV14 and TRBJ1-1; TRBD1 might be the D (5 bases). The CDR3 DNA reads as TGTGCCAGCAGTAAAGACAGGAACACTGAAGCTTTCTTT. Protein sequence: CASSKDRNTEAFF. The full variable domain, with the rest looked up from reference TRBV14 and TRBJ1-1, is EAGVTQFPSHSVIEKGQTVTLRCDPISGHDNLYWYRRVMGKEIKFLLHFVKESKQDESGMPNNRFLAERTGGTYSTLKVQPAELEDSGVYFCASSKDRNTEAFFGQGTRLTVV.